The 9 T cell receptor beta chains listed next were all sequenced from one sample in a study of shared clonotypes between healthy human individuals. Profiled with immunoSEQ multiplex PCR; TCRdb holds only in-frame clones, not every one. This table has 330,000 or so clones, around four fifths appearing once. The specimen was memory CD4+ T cells sorted from blood. Subset denoted: CD45RA-negative fraction. The receptor source for this set is a man aged 25 to 40 in good health.

This rearrangement joins TRBV6-1 to TRBJ2-3; 11 bases are shared with TRBD2. The CDR3 contains 13 residues. V was pared by 8 bases and J by 4 bases, with 2 bases of the junction left unmatched. CDR1 is MNHNS, CDR2 SASEGT, per germline. CDR3 residues: CASRTSGPDTQYF. For the CDR3, the DNA is TGTGCCAGCCGGACTAGCGGGCCAGATACGCAGTATTTT.

This rearrangement joins TRBV18 to TRBJ2-7, with a weak D call TRBD1 (6 bases). V dropped 0 bases and J dropped 8 bases, with 11 bases sitting between them. The CDR3 contains 13 residues. Looked up from germline, CDR1 is KGHSH and CDR2 is LQKENI. The CDR3, as DNA: TGTGCCAGCTCACCACCGGGGGCAGGACAGCAGTACTTC. It specifies CASSPPGAGQQYF.

The chain has TRBV4-1 and TRBJ1-3; TRBD1 aligns across 10 bases. The CDR3 contains 16 residues. J lost 8 bases, V lost 5 bases, and 12 bases had no gene match. Germline-derived CDR1 and CDR2 are MGHRA and YSYEKL. CDR3 nucleotides: TGCGCCAGCAGCTCCATCGGGACAGGGGCGACAGACACCATATATTTT. Translating gives CASSSIGTGATDTIYF.

The J gene is TRBJ2-2, the V gene TRBV27; D call uncertain. Germline V lookup: CDR1 MNHEY, CDR2 SMNVEV (reference sequence). The V end lost 3 bases, the J end lost 6 bases, and 8 bases lay between the germline ends. The CDR3 has 13 residues. The CDR3 loop reads CASSFFAAGELFF. The CDR3 nucleotides read TGTGCCAGCAGTTTCTTCGCGGCCGGGGAGCTGTTTTTT.

The rearrangement joins TRBV28 to TRBJ2-7; weak D call: TRBD2 (5 bases). The CDR3 runs to 13 residues. Trimming removed 1 base from V and 5 bases from J, with 9 bases in between. The V gene's germline CDR1 is MDHEN and CDR2 SYDVKM. CDR3 residues: CASSLYTRDEQYF. CDR3 nucleotide sequence: TGTGCCAGCAGTTTATACACTAGGGACGAGCAGTACTTC.

This chain joins TRBV10-3 and TRBJ1-3; D gene unclear. Germline lookup yields CDR1 ENHRY and CDR2 SYGVKD. The CDR3 has 14 amino acids. V was trimmed by 4 bases and J by 3 bases, leaving 10 bases between them. CDR3 DNA: TGTGCCATCAGTGGCACAGAGCATGGAAACACCATATATTTT. Protein: CAISGTEHGNTIYF.

V and J are TRBV7-2 and TRBJ2-7; 7 nucleotides align to TRBD1. V gave up 5 bases and J gave up 2 bases; unmatched junction bases: 9. The CDR3 consists of 15 residues. Germline values: CDR1 SGHTA, CDR2 FQGNSA. The CDR3 nucleotides are TGTGCCAGCAGCCCGGGTCCGACAGGGCCCTACGAGCAGTACTTC. Protein product: CASSPGPTGPYEQYF.

The rearrangement links TRBV5-1 to TRBJ2-1; D remains unclear. Trimming left V 6 bases short and J 1 base short, with 8 bases between. The CDR3 has 13 amino acids. CDR1 SGHRS and CDR2 YFSETQ come from the germline V gene. CDR3 sequence (DNA): TGCGCCAGCAATGAGGATTCCTACAATGAGCAGTTCTTC. Its translation: CASNEDSYNEQFF.

The chain links TRBV27 to TRBJ2-7; TRBD2 matches 8 bases. Germline V gene data show CDR1 as MNHEY and CDR2 as SMNVEV (reference sequence). There are 13 residues in the CDR3. V gave up 7 bases and J gave up 3 bases; unmatched junction bases: 5. The CDR3 loop reads CASIRRGGYEQYF. In DNA, the CDR3 is TGTGCCAGCATTCGACGGGGGGGCTACGAGCAGTACTTC.